The rows below give T cell receptor beta chains drawn from one sample of a study of blood T cell repertoires in COVID-19. The protocol was immunoSEQ multiplex PCR, while the TCRdb copy is restricted to in-frame clones and leaves out a portion. Counted here are 290,000 or so clones, more than 85% occurring once; the ten biggest clones make up about 2.2%. Sequencing used peripheral blood. Every receptor here comes from a woman in her thirties with COVID-19, enrolled during active disease. CDR3s include the opening cysteine and the closing phenylalanine or tryptophan. Fields, in order: V gene, J gene, CDR3 protein.

>TRBV3-1/TRBV3-2|TRBJ2-1
CASSQGGKAGGGYNEQFF
>TRBV7-2|TRBJ2-5
CASSLSRETQYF
>TRBV19|TRBJ1-2
CASSPQTVNYGYTF
>TRBV6-1|TRBJ2-3
CASSDILAGDTQYF
>TRBV11-2|TRBJ2-7
CASSLDPGTYEQYF
>TRBV3-1/TRBV3-2|TRBJ1-6
CASSPPVLDTSYNSPLHF
>TRBV6-6|TRBJ2-1
CASSHDSGTSGRELPHEQFF
>TRBV19|TRBJ1-1
CASTLGQGGTEAFF
>TRBV6-5|TRBJ2-3
CASSYSGLGADTQYF
>TRBV19|TRBJ2-7
CASSIDADSYEQYF
>TRBV2|TRBJ2-6
CASSDRSGANVLTF
>TRBV7-9|TRBJ2-5
CASSPVVGGQGPSTQYF
>TRBV21-1|TRBJ1-4
CASSRGVATNEKLFF
>TRBV5-1|TRBJ2-7
CASSLAGGGGSYEQYF
>TRBV5-1|TRBJ1-6
CASSEYWDSKANSPLHF
>TRBV7-2|TRBJ2-2
CASNREATGELFF
>TRBV5-1|TRBJ1-1
CASSSRVLDTEAFF
>TRBV9|TRBJ2-1
CASSVQTGSNEQFF
>TRBV7-9|TRBJ2-7
CASSRTGSKYEQYF
>TRBV28|TRBJ1-1
CASIGALNTEAFF
>TRBV19|TRBJ1-5
CASAGTVGQPQHF
>TRBV10-3|TRBJ1-2
CAISEAGGWGYGYTF
>TRBV5-6|TRBJ1-6
CASSPTQGGSTGSPLHF
>TRBV9|TRBJ2-7
CASSVLEGPDEQYF
>TRBV11-2|TRBJ1-4
CASSLGTVGTNEKLFF
>TRBV11-2|TRBJ2-7
CASRSVRADRDRGIREQYF
>TRBV28|TRBJ1-1
CASSSTSGWVTEAFF
>TRBV24-1|TRBJ2-5
CATSDLPVADRVETQYF
>TRBV6-5|TRBJ1-2
CASSSLGTAYGYTF
>TRBV18|TRBJ1-6
CASSPPTGDSPLHF
>TRBV28|TRBJ2-1
CATGTGRNEQFF
>TRBV9|TRBJ1-2
CASSVGGGEIYGYTF
>TRBV24-1|TRBJ2-5
CATSDPRTGDSETQYF
>TRBV5-1|TRBJ2-7
CASSLAGASGASYEQYF
>TRBV5-1|TRBJ2-1
CASSLEVGGPGEQFF
>TRBV7-9|TRBJ2-2
CASSLDIPNTGELFF
>TRBV3-1/TRBV3-2|TRBJ2-5
CASSPRTGGQETQYF
>TRBV11-2|TRBJ1-3
CASSLGLKIGNTIYF
>TRBV2|TRBJ1-5
CASSEGRNQPQHF
>TRBV12-3/TRBV12-4|TRBJ1-1
CASSLVERSEAFF
>TRBV10-1|TRBJ2-7
CASSDGAGAEQYF
>TRBV27|TRBJ2-2
CASSAPHRLAGGQGELFF
>TRBV5-1|TRBJ2-1
CASSLEGGSSYNEQFF
>TRBV7-9|TRBJ2-7
CASSFDRGIDEQYF
>TRBV19|TRBJ2-1
CASTDSGRGNEQFF
>TRBV4-2|TRBJ2-1
CASSQRLAGVIEQFF
>TRBV9|TRBJ2-1
CASSVGLVPYNEQFF
>TRBV30|TRBJ1-3
CAWRFLSGDTIYF
>TRBV29-1|TRBJ2-1
CSVDLGTGGSNEQFF
>TRBV5-5|TRBJ1-5
CASSPGADGQPQHF
>TRBV3-1/TRBV3-2|TRBJ1-2
CASSQGGRAGGYTF
>TRBV2|TRBJ1-6
CASSGDSFKLNSPLHF
>TRBV29-1|TRBJ2-3
CSVTSGSSRTDTQYF
>TRBV3-1/TRBV3-2|TRBJ2-5
CASSQGTEARETQYF
>TRBV29-1|TRBJ2-7
CSVPGQGLEQYF
>TRBV7-3|TRBJ1-3
CASSLWADSGNTIYF